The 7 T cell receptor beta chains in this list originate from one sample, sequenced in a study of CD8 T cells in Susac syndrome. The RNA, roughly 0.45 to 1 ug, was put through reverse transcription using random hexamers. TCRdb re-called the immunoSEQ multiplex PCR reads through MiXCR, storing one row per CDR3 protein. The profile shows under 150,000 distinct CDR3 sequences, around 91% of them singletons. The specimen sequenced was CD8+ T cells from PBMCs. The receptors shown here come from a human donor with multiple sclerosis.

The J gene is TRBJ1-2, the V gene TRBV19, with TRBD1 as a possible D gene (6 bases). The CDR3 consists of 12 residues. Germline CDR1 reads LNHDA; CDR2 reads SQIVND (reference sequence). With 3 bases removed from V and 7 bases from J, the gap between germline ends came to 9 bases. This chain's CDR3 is CASSMTGSGYTF. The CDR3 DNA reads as TGTGCCAGTAGTATGACAGGATCTGGCTACACCTTC.

The CDR3 loop reads CASRKGASSYNEQFF. The CDR3 nucleotides read TGTGCCAGCAGGAAGGGAGCGAGCTCCTACAATGAGCAGTTCTTC. The rearrangement joins TRBV27 to TRBJ2-1; D might be TRBD2 (5 bases). The germline gives CDR1 MNHEY, CDR2 SMNVEV (reference sequence). The CDR3 spans 15 residues. V lost 6 bases to trimming and J lost 0 bases, with 12 bases between them.

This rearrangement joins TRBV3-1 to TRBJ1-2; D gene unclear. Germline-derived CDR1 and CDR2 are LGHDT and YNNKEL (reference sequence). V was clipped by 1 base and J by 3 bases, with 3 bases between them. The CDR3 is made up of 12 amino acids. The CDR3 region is CASSQAHYGYTF. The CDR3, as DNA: TGTGCCAGCAGCCAAGCTCACTATGGCTACACCTTC.

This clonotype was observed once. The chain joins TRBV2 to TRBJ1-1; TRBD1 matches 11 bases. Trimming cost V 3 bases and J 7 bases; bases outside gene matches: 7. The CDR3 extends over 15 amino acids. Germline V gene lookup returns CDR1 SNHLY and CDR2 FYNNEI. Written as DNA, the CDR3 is TGTGCCAGCAGTGAGACCGGGACAGGGGGGCTTGAAGCTTTCTTT. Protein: CASSETGTGGLEAFF. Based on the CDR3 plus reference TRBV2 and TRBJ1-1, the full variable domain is EPEVTQTPSHQVTQMGQEVILRCVPISNHLYFYWYRQILGQKVEFLVSFYNNEISEKSEIFDDQFSVERPDGSNFTLKIRSTKLEDSAMYFCASSETGTGGLEAFFGQGTRLTVV.

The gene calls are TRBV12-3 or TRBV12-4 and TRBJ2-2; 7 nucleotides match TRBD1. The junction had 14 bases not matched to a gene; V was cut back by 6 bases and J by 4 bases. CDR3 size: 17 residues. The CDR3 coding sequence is TGTGCCAGCAGCTCCCAAACAGGGGAAGCGAGCACCGGGGAGCTGTTTTTT. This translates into CASSSQTGEASTGELFF.

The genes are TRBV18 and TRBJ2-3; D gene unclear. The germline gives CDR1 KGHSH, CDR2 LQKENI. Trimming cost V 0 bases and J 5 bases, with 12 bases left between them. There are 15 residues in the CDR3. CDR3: CASSPPREQLDTQYF. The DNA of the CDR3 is TGTGCCAGCTCACCACCAAGGGAACAGCTAGATACGCAGTATTTT.

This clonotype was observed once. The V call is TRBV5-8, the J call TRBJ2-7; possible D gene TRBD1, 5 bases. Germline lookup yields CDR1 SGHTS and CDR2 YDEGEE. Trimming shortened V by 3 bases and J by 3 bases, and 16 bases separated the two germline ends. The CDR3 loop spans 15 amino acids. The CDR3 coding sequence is TGTGCCAGCAGCTCCAAAGGGGCCATGATCTACGAGCAGTACTTC. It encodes CASSSKGAMIYEQYF. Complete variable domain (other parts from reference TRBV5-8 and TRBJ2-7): EAGVTQSPTHLIKTRGQQATLRCSPISGHTSVYWYQQALGLGLQFLLWYDEGEERNRGNFPPRFSGRQFPNYSSELNVNALELEDSALYLCASSSKGAMIYEQYFGPGTRLTVT.